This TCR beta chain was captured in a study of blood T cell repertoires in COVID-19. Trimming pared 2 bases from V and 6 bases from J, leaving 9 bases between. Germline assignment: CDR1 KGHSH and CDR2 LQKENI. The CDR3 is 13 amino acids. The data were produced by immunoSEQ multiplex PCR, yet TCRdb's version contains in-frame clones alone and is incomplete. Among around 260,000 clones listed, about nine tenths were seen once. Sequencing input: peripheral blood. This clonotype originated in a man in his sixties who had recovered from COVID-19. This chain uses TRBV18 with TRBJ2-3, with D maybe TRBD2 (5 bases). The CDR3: CASSPGERDTQYF. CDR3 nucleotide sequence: TGTGCCAGCTCACCAGGGGAGAGGGATACGCAGTATTTT.